This TCR beta chain appears in the sequencing data of a study of T cell repertoires in cytomegalovirus infection. Study-level information: A matching HLA type, together with CMV infection, was signaled by public TCR beta signatures. General study findings and limits: Totalled public TCR beta family frequency picked out people who carried CMV plus the relevant HLA. The ex vivo response was dominated by HLA-C-restricted CMV-specific TCR beta clonotypes.

This clonotype was counted ten times or more. The target antigen is unknown. This CDR3 has 13 residues. The germline V gene encodes CDR1 ENHRY and CDR2 SYGVKD. After removal of 10 bases from V and 5 bases from J, the junction contained 9 bases not matched to a gene. TCRdb reanalysed the reads using MiXCR and keeps one entry per CDR3 protein. The sample records hundreds of thousands of distinct CDR3 sequences, about 8.8% being singletons. The TCR sequence derives from a human donor in good health (CMV status not recorded). Some clones in this sample may be carry-over from other donors' samples. The sample taken for sequencing was PBMCs. The V and J genes are TRBV10-3 and TRBJ2-7, with TRBD2 matching 9 bases. CDR3 nucleotide sequence: TGTGCCACCACCGCGGGGGGGCTGGACGAGCAGTACTTC. This gives the protein CATTAGGLDEQYF.